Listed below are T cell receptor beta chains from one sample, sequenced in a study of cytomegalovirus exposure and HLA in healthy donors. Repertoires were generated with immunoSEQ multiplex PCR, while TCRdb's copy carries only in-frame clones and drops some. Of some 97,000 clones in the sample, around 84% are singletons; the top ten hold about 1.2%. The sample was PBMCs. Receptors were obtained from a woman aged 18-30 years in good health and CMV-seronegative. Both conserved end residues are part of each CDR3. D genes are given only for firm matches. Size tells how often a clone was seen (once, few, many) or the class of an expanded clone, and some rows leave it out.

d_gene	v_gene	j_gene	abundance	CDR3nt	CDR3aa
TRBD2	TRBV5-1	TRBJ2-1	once	TGCGCCAGCAGCCAGACCCTAGCGGGCCCCTACAATGAGCAGTTCTTC	CASSQTLAGPYNEQFF
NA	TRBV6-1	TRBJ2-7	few	TGTGCCAGCAGTGCCTACAGCTACGAGCAGTACTTC	CASSAYSYEQYF
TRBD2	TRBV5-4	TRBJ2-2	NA	TGTGCCAGCAGCCCGCTAGTTCTAGCGGGAGGGCGGACCGGGGAGCTGTTTTTT	CASSPLVLAGGRTGELFF
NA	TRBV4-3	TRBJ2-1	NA	TGCGCCAGCAGCCCCGACCCAGCTTCCAGCGGAAATGAGCAGTTCTTC	CASSPDPASSGNEQFF
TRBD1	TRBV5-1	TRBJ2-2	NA	TGCGCCAGCAACAGGGGCCCTCTGGGCACCGGGGAGCTGTTTTTT	CASNRGPLGTGELFF
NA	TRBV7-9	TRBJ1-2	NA	TGTGCCAGCAGCTTCAGTGGCCGGGACTATGGCTACACCTTC	CASSFSGRDYGYTF
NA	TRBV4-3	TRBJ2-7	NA	TGCGCCAGCAGCCAAGGGAGGGGGGGTGGTTACGAGCAGTACTTC	CASSQGRGGGYEQYF
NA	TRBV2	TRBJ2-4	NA	TGTGCCAGCAGACGAGGGAGCAAAAACATTCAGTACTTC	CASRRGSKNIQYF
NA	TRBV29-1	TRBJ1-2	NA	TGCAGCGTTGAACCGATGCCTACCCTCTATGGCTACACCTTC	CSVEPMPTLYGYTF
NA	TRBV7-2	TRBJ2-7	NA	TGTGCCAGCAGCCCCGACCGAGGATCCTACGAGCAGTACTTC	CASSPDRGSYEQYF
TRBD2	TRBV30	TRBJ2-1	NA	TGTGCCTGGAGTAACCTAGCGGGAGGGGGTAATGAGCAGTTCTTC	CAWSNLAGGGNEQFF
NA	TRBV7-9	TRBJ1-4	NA	TGTGCCAGCAGCGAACAGGGAGGGCATAATGAAAAACTGTTTTTT	CASSEQGGHNEKLFF
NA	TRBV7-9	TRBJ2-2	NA	TGTGCCAGCGTCGGAACAGGCGGTCACACCGGGGAGCTGTTTTTT	CASVGTGGHTGELFF
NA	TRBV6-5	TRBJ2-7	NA	TGTGCCAGCGCGCCCGGGACAACCTACGAGCAGTACTTC	CASAPGTTYEQYF
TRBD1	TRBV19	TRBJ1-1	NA	TGTGCCAGTAGTATAAGGGGGCAGAACACTGAAGCTTTCTTT	CASSIRGQNTEAFF
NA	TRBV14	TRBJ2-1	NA	TGTGCCAGCAGCCAAGGGCCTTACTCCTACAATGAGCAGTTCTTC	CASSQGPYSYNEQFF
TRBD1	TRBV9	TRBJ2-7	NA	TGTGCCAGCAGCGTGGGGACAGGGTATATCGACGAGCAGTACTTC	CASSVGTGYIDEQYF
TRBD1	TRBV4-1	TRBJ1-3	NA	TGCGCCAGCAGCCAGAGACAGGGGGCTGGAAACACCATATATTTT	CASSQRQGAGNTIYF
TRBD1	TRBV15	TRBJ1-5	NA	TGTGCCACCAGCAGAGTCGGGGACAGCCAGCATTTT	CATSRVGDSQHF
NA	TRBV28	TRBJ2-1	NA	TGTGCCAGCAGTTTTTGGCAGGCCTCCTACAATGAGCAGTTCTTC	CASSFWQASYNEQFF
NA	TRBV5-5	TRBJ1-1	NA	TGTGCCAGCAGCTTTTCGTGGGGGGGTGGCACTGAAGCTTTCTTT	CASSFSWGGGTEAFF
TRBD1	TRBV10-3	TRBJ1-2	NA	TGTGCCATCAGTAAGGGACAGGAGCTTGGCTACACCTTC	CAISKGQELGYTF